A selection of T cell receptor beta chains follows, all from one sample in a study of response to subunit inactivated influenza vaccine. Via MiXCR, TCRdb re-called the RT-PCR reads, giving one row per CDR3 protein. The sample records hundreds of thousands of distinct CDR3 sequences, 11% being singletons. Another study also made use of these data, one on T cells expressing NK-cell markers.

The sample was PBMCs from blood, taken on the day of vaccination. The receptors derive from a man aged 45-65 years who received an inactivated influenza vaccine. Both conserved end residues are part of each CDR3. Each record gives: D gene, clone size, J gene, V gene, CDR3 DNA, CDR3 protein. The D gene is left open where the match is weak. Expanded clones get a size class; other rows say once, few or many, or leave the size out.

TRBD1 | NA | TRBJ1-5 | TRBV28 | TGTGCCAGCAGTTTACCCTCCGACAGGGAGCGCAATCAGCCCCAGCATTTT | CASSLPSDRERNQPQHF
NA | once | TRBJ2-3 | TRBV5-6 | TGTGCCAGCAGCTCCTACGCCACCGGGCGTACAAGGCCAGATACGCAGTATTTT | CASSSYATGRTRPDTQYF
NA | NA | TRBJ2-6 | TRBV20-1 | TGCAGTGCTAGATCCGGGACAACTGGGGCCAACGTCCTGACTTTC | CSARSGTTGANVLTF
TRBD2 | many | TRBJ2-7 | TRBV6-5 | TGTGCCAGCAGTTACTCAGGTAGCGGGGGCTCCTACGAGCAGTACTTC | CASSYSGSGGSYEQYF
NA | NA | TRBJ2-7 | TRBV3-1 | TGTGCCAGCAGTGGACGAACCCAGACTCAGAGCTCCTACGAGCAGTACTTC | CASSGRTQTQSSYEQYF
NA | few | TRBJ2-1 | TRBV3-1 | TGTGCCAGCAGCAGGACTCGCCCGGCGGAGCAGTTCTTC | CASSRTRPAEQFF
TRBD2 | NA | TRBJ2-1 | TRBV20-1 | TGCAGTGCTCCCCGCCAAGGACTAGCGGGAGTCTACAATGAGCAGTTCTTC | CSAPRQGLAGVYNEQFF
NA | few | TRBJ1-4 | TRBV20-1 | TGCAGTGCTTGGGACGATGAAAAACTGTTTTTT | CSAWDDEKLFF
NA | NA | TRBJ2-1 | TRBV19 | TGTGCCAGTAGTCCGCGAGAGACCTCCTACAATGAGCAGTTCTTC | CASSPRETSYNEQFF
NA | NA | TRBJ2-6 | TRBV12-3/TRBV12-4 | TGTGCCAGCAGTTTTTGGGGGACTGGGGCCAACGTCCTGACTTTC | CASSFWGTGANVLTF
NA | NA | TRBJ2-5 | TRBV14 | TGTGCCAGCAGCCAATGGGAGACCCAGTACTTC | CASSQWETQYF
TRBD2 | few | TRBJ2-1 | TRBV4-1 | TGCGCCAGCAGCCAAGAAGGCCTAGCGGGGGGATGGAATGAGCAGTTCTTC | CASSQEGLAGGWNEQFF
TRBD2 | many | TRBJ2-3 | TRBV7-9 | TGTGCCAGCAGCTTAGGACTAGCAGTCCTAGATACGCAGTATTTT | CASSLGLAVLDTQYF
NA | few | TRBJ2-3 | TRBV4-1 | TGCGCCAGCATCGATAGCACAGATACGCAGTATTTT | CASIDSTDTQYF
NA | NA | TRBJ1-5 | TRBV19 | TGTGCCAGTAGTGCCATCTCCGGGTCTGATAACGATCAGCCCCAGCATTTT | CASSAISGSDNDQPQHF
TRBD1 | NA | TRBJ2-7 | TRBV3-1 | TGTGCCAGCAGCCAATTAGACAGGGCTCGCGAGCAGTACTTC | CASSQLDRAREQYF
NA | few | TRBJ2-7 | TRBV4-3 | TGCGCCAGCAGCCAAGACTATACAATCTACGAGCAGTACTTC | CASSQDYTIYEQYF
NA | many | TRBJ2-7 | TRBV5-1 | TGTGCCAGCAGCTTAGCGGGACAGGGCTACGAGCAGTACTTC | CASSLAGQGYEQYF
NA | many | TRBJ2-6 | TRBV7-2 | TGTGCCAGCAGCTTAACAGGGAACGCCAACGTCCTGACTTTC | CASSLTGNANVLTF
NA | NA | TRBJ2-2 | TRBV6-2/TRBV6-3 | TGTGCCAGCAGTCATCAGCGGGTAGCGGCGATACCCGGGGAGCTGTTTTTT | CASSHQRVAAIPGELFF
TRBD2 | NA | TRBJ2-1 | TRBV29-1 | TGCAGCGTTGAACCCGGACTAGCGGAAACCTACAATGAGCAGTTCTTC | CSVEPGLAETYNEQFF
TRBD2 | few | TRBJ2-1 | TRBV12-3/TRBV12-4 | TGTGCCAGCAGTGATCCCCTGCGGGGAGGGGAGAGGGTGAATGAGCAGTTCTTC | CASSDPLRGGERVNEQFF
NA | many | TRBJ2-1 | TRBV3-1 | TGTGCCAGCAGCCCTTTCGGCGAGGGCAATGAGCAGTTCTTC | CASSPFGEGNEQFF